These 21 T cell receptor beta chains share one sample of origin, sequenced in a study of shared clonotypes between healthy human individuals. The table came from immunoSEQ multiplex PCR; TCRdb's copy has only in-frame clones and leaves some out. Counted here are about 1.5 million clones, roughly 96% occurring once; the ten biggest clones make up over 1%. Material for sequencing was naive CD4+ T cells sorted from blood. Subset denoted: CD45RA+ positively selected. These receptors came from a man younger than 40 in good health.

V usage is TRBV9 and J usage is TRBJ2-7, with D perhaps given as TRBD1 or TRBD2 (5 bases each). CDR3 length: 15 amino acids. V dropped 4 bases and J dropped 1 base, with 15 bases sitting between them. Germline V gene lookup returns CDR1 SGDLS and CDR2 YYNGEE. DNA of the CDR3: TGTGCCAGCAGCCGTAGGGACCAAGGTTCCTACGAGCAGTACTTC. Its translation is CASSRRDQGSYEQYF.

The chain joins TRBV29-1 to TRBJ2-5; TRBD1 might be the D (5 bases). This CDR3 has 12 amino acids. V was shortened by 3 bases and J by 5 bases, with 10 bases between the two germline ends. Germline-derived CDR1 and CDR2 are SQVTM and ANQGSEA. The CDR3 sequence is CSVDEGAETQYF. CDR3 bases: TGCAGCGTTGACGAAGGGGCGGAGACCCAGTACTTC.

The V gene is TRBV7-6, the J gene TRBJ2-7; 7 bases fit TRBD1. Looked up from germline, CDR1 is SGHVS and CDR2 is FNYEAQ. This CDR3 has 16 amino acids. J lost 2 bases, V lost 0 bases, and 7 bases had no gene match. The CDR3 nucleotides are TGTGCCAGCAGCTTAGCGCTCCGGACAGGAACCTACGAGCAGTACTTC. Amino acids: CASSLALRTGTYEQYF.

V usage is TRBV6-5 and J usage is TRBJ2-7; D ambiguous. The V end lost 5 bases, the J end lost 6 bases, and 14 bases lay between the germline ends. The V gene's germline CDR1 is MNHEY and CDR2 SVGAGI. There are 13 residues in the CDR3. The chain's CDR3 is CASSTPRRAEQYF. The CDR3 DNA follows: TGTGCCAGCAGTACACCCCGACGGGCCGAGCAGTACTTC.

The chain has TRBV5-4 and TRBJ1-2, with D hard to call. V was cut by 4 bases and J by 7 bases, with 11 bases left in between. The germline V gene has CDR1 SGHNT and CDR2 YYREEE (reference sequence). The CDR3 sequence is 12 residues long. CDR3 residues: CASSPIGGGYTF. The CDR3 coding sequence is TGTGCCAGCAGCCCCATCGGAGGTGGCTACACCTTC. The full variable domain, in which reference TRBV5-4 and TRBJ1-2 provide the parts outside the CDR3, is ETGVTQSPTHLIKTRGQQVTLRCSSQSGHNTVSWYQQALGQGPQFIFQYYREEENGRGNFPPRFSGLQFPNYSSELNVNALELDDSALYLCASSPIGGGYTFGSGTRLTVV.

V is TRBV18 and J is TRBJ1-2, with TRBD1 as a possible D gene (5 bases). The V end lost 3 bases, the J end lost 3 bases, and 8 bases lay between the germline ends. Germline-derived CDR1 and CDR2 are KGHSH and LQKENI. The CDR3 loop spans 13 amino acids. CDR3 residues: CASSPGEDYGYTF. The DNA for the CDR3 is TGTGCCAGCTCACCGGGGGAGGACTATGGCTACACCTTC. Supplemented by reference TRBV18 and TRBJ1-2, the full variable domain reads NAGVMQNPRHLVRRRGQEARLRCSPMKGHSHVYWYRQLPEEGLKFMVYLQKENIIDESGMPKERFSAEFPKEGPSILRIQQVVRGDSAAYFCASSPGEDYGYTFGSGTRLTVV.

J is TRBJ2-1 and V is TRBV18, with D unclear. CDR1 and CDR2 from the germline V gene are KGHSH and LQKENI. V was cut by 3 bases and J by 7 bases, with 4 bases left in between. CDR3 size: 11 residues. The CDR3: CASSPKNEQFF. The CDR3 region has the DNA TGTGCCAGCTCACCCAAAAATGAGCAGTTCTTC.

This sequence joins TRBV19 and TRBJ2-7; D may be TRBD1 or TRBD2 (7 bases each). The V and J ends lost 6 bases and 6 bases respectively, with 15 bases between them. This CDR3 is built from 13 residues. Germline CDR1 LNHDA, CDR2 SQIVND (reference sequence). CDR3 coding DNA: TGTGCCAGTAGGTCCCAGGGGGGGCTCGAGCAGTACTTC. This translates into CASRSQGGLEQYF.

CDR3 in amino acids: CSAEGGNEQFF. The CDR3 DNA reads as TGCAGTGCCGAGGGTGGAAATGAGCAGTTCTTC. The V call is TRBV20-1, the J call TRBJ2-1, with D possibly TRBD2 on 5 matching bases. V was shortened by 6 bases and J by 7 bases, with 10 bases between the two germline ends. This CDR3 region has 11 residues. The germline gives CDR1 DFQATT, CDR2 SNEGSKA (reference sequence).

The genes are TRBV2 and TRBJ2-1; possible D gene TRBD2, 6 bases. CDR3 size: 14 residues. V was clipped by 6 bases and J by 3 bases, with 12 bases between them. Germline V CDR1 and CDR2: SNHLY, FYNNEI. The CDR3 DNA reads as TGTGCCAGCAGGAGGTTGGGAGGCTACAATGAGCAGTTCTTC. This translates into CASRRLGGYNEQFF.

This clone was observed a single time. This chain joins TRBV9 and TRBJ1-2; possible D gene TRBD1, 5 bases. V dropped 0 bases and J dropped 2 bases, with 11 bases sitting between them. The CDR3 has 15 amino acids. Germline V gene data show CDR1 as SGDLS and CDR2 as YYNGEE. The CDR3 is CASSVGGRTNYGYTF. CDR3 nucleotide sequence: TGTGCCAGCAGCGTAGGGGGACGGACGAACTATGGCTACACCTTC.

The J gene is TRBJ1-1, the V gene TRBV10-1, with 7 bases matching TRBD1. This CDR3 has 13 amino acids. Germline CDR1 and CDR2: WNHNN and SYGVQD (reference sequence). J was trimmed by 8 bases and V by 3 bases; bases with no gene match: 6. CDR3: CASSEYRGKEAFF. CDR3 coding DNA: TGCGCCAGCAGTGAATACAGGGGAAAAGAAGCTTTCTTT.

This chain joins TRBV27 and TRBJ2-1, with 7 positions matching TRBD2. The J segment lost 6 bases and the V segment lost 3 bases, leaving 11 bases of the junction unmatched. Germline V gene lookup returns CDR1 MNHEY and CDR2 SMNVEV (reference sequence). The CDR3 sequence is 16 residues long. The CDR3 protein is CASSFIRAGPGNEQFF. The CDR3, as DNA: TGTGCCAGCAGTTTTATCCGAGCGGGACCGGGCAATGAGCAGTTCTTC.

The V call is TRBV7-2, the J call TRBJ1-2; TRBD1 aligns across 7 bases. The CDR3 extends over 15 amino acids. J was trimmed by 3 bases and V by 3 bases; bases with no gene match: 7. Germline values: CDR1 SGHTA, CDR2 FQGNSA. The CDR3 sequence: CASSLSSGQHYGYTF. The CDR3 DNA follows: TGTGCCAGCAGCTTGAGCTCGGGACAGCACTATGGCTACACCTTC.

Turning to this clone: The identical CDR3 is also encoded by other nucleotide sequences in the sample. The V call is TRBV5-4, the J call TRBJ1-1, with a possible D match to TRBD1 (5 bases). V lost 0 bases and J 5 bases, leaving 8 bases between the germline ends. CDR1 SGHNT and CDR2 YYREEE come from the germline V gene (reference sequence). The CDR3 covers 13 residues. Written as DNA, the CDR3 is TGTGCCAGCAGCTTGGCCACAGGAACTGAAGCTTTCTTT. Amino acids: CASSLATGTEAFF.

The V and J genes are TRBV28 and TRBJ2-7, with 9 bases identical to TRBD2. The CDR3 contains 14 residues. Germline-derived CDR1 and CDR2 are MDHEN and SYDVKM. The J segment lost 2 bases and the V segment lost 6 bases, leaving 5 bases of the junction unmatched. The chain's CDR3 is CASRGGLAPYEQYF. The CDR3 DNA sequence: TGTGCCAGCAGAGGAGGACTAGCGCCCTACGAGCAGTACTTC.

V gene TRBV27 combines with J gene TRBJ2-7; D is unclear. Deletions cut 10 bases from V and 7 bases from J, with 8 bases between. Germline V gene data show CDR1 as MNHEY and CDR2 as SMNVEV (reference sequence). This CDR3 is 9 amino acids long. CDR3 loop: CATRLEQYF. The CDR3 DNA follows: TGTGCCACCCGATTGGAGCAGTACTTC.

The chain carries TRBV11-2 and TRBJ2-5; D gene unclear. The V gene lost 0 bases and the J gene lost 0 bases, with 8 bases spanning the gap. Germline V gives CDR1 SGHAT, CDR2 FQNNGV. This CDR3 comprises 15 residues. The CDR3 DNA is TGTGCCAGCAGCTTAGAGGCAGAGTACCAAGAGACCCAGTACTTC. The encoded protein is CASSLEAEYQETQYF.

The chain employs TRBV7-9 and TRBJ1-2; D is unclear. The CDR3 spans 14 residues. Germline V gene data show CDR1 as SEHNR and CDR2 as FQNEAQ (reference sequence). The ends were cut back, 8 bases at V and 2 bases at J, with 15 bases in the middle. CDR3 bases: TGTGCCAGCGACGGTGCCAGATCGAACTATGGCTACACCTTC. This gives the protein CASDGARSNYGYTF.

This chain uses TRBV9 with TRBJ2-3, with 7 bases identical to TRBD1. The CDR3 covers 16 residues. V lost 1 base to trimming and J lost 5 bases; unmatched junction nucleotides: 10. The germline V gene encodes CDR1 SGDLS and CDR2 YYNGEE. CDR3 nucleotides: TGTGCCAGCAGCGTATTGACAGGGTCTTTGGGAGATACGCAGTATTTT. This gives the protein CASSVLTGSLGDTQYF.

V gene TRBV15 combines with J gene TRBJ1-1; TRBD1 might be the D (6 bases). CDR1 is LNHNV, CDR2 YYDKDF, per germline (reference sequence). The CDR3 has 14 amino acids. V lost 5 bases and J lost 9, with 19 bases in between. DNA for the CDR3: TGTGCCACCAGCCCCCGGGACACTCACCGCCAAGCTTTCTTT. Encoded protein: CATSPRDTHRQAFF.